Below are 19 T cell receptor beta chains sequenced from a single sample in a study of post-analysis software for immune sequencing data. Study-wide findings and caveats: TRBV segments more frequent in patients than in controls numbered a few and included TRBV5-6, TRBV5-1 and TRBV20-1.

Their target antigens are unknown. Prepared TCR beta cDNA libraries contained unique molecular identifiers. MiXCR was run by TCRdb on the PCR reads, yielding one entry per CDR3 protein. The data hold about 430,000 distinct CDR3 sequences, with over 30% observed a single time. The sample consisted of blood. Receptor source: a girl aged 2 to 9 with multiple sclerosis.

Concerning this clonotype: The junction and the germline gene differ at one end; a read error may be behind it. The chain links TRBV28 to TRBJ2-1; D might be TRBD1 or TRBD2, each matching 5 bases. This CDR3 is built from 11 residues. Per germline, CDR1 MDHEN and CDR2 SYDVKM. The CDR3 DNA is TGTGGCAGCAGTCCACGGGACGGGCAGTTCTTC. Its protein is CGSSPRDGQFF.

Here the CDR3 reads CASSLNRGSTYEQYF. For the CDR3, the DNA is TGTGCCAGCAGCTTAAACAGGGGGTCCACCTACGAGCAGTACTTC. The V call is TRBV7-6, the J call TRBJ2-7; the match to TRBD1 covers 8 bases. Germline assignment: CDR1 SGHVS and CDR2 FNYEAQ. Losses at the gene ends were 2 bases for V and 2 bases for J; bases not matched to a gene: 5. The CDR3 runs 15 residues.

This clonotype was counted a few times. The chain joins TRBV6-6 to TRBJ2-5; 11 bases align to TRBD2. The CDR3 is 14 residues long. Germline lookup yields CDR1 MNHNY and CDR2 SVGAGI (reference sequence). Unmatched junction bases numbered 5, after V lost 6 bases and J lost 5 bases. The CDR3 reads CASRLAGGGETQYF. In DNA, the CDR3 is TGTGCCAGCAGGCTAGCGGGGGGAGGGGAGACCCAGTACTTC.

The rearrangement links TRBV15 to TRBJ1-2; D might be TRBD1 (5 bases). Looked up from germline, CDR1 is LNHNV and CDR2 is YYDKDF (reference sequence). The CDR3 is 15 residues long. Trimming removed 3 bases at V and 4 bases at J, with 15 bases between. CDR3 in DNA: TGTGCCACCAGCAGTTCAGGGAGATCGTTCTATGGCTACACCTTC. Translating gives CATSSSGRSFYGYTF.

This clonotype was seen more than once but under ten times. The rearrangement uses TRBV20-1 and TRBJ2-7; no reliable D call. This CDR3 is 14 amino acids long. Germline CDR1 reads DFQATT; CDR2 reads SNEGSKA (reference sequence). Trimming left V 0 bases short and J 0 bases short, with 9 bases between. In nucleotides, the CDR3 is TGCAGTGCTAGAGACCAGCACCACTCCTACGAGCAGTACTTC. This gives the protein CSARDQHHSYEQYF.

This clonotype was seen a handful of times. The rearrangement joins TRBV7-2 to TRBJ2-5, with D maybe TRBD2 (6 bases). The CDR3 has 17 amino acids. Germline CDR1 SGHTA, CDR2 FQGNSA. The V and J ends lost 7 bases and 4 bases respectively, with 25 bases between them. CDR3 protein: CASTEGSPATSRETQYF. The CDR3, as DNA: TGTGCCAGCACCGAGGGGTCCCCGGCGACTAGTAGAGAGACCCAGTACTTC. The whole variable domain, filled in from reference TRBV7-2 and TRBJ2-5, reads GAGVSQSPSNKVTEKGKDVELRCDPISGHTALYWYRQSLGQGLEFLIYFQGNSAPDKSGLPSDRFSAERTGGSVSTLTIQRTQQEDSAVYLCASTEGSPATSRETQYFGPGTRLLVL.

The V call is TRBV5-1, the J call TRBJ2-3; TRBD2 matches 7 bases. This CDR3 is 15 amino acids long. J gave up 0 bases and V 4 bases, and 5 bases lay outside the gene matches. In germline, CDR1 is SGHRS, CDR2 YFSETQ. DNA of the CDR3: TGCGCCAGCAGCCACCAAGCGGGGAGCACAGATACGCAGTATTTT. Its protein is CASSHQAGSTDTQYF.

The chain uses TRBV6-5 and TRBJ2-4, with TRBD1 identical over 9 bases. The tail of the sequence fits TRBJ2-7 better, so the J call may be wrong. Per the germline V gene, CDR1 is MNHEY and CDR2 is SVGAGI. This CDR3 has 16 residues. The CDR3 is CASSYKRDRVPYEQYF. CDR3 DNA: TGTGCCAGCAGTTACAAGCGGGACAGGGTCCCCTACGAGCAGTACTTC.

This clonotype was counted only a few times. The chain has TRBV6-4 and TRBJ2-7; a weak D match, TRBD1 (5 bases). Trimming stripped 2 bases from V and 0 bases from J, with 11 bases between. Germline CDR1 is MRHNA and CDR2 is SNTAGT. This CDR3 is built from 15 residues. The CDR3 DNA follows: TGTGCCAGCAGTGACGGGGCAGGGATCTCCTACGAGCAGTACTTC. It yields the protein CASSDGAGISYEQYF.

CDR3 nucleotides: TGTGCCAGCAGCTTGGGGGGGGGATTTGACTACGAGCAGTACTTC. Translation: CASSLGGGFDYEQYF. The V gene is TRBV5-5, the J gene TRBJ2-7; 7 bases agree with TRBD2. This CDR3 is built from 15 residues. CDR1 and CDR2 from the germline V gene are SGHKS and YYEKEE (reference sequence). With V trimmed by 0 bases and J by 3 bases, 6 bases remained unmatched.

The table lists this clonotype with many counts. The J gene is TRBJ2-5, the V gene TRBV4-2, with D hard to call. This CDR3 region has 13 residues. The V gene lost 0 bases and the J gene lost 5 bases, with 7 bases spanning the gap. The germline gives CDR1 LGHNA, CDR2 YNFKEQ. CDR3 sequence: CASSQDITETQYF. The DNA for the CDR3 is TGTGCCAGCAGCCAAGATATCACGGAGACCCAGTACTTC.

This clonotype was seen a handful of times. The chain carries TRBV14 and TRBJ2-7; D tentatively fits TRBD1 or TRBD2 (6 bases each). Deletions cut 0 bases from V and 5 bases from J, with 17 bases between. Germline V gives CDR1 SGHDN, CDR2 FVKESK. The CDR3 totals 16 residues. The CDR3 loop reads CASSQDPGGGKDEQYF. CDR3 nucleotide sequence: TGTGCCAGCAGCCAAGATCCCGGGGGCGGGAAGGACGAGCAGTACTTC.

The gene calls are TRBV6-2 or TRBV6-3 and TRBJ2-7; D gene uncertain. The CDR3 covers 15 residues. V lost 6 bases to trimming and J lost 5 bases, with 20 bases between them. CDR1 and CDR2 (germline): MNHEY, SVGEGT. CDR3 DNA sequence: TGTGCCAGCAGAAGCTCCGGGCTTATGGTCCACGAGCAGTACTTC. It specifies CASRSSGLMVHEQYF.

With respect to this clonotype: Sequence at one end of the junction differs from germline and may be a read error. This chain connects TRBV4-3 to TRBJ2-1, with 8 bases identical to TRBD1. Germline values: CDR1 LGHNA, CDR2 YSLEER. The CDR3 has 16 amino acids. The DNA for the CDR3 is TGCGCCTGCAGCCAAGGACAGGGCCCAACCTACAATGAGCAGTTCTTC. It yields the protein CACSQGQGPTYNEQFF.

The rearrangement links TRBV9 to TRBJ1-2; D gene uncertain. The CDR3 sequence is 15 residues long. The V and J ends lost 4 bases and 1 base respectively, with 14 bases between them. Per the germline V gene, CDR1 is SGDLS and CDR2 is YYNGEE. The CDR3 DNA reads TGTGCCAGCAGCCCCGCGGGAGACGATAACTATGGCTACACCTTC. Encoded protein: CASSPAGDDNYGYTF. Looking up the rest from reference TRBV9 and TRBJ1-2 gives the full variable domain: DSGVTQTPKHLITATGQRVTLRCSPRSGDLSVYWYQQSLDQGLQFLIQYYNGEERAKGNILERFSAQQFPDLHSELNLSSLELGDSALYFCASSPAGDDNYGYTFGSGTRLTVV.

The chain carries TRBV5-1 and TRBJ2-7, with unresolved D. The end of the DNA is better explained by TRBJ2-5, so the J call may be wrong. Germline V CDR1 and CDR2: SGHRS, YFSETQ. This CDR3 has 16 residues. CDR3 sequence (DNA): TGCGCCAGCAGCCTACGCAAGATGGGCGCCGGGGAGACCCAGTACTTC. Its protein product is CASSLRKMGAGETQYF.

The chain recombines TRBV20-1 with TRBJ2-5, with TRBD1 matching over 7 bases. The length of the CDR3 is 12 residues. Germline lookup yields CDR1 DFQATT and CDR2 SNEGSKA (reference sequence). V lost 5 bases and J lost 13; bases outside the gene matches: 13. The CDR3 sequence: CSAVRTGSVAYF. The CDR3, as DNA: TGCAGTGCTGTACGGACAGGCTCAGTAGCGTACTTC.

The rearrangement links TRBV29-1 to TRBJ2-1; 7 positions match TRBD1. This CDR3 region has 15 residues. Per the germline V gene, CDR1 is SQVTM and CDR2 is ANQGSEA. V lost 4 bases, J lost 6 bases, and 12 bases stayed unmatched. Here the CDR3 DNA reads TGCAGCGTTGTGGGGGACAGCGTACGATTCAATGAGCAGTTCTTC. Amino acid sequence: CSVVGDSVRFNEQFF.

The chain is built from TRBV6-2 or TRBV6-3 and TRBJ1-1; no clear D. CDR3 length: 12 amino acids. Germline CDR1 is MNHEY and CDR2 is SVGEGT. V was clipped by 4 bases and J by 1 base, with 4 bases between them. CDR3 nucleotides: TGTGCCAGCAGTTTTTGGAACACTGAAGCTTTCTTT. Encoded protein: CASSFWNTEAFF.